A single TCR beta chain is shown here with its context. Antigen: not known. The CDR3 has 18 amino acids. Between the trimmed V and J ends, which lost 5 bases and 0 bases, there was a span of 21 bases. CDR1 is WSHSY, CDR2 SAAADI, per germline. Donors were Caucasian adults residing in Nashville, Tennessee, USA. The sample belongs to a study of shared clonotypes between healthy human individuals. About the study: CD4 naive cells filled three plates per donor, CD4 memory three, CD8 naive two and CD8 memory one.

Study-wide points: Around 5% of naive CD4 clonotypes were common to four donors. In contrast to clonotypes shared by all four donors, non-shared clonotypes had lower generation probabilities.

Sequencing used immunoSEQ multiplex PCR; TCRdb keeps in-frame clones, though not all of them. The table records 1.6 million or so clones, approximately 98.5% of them present only once. This sequence originates from a man younger than 40 in good health. J is TRBJ2-3 and V is TRBV10-2; the D gene is possibly TRBD2 (6 bases). The sample comprised naive CD4+ T cells sorted from blood. Subset given: CD45RA+ positively selected. The CDR3 here is CASSKPGLEKTSTDTQYF. Here the CDR3 DNA reads TGCGCCAGCAGTAAACCGGGACTCGAAAAGACTAGCACAGATACGCAGTATTTT.